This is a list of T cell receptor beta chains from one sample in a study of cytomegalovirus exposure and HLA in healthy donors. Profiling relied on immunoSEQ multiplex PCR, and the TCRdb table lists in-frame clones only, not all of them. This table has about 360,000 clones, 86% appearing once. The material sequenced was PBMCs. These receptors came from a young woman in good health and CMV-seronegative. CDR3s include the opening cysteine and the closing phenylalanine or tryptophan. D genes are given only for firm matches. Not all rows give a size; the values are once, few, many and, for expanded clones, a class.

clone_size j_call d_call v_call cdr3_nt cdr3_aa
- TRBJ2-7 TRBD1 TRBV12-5 TGTGCTAGTGGTTTGGTACACGTTCCGGACAGGGTTCGCTACGAGCAGTACTTC CASGLVHVPDRVRYEQYF
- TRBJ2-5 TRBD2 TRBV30 TGTGCCTGGAGGGCTGCGGGGGGGCTTGAGACCCAGTACTTC CAWRAAGGLETQYF
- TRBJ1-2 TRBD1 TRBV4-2 TGTGCCAGCAGCCTCGACAGGGAGAACTATGGCTACACCTTC CASSLDRENYGYTF
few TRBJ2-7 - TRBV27 TGTGCCAGCAGCCGGACTGGCTCCTACGAGCAGTACTTC CASSRTGSYEQYF
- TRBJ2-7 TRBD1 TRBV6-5 TGTGCCAGCAGTCTCTCGGGACAGGGGGCTTACGAGCAGTACTTC CASSLSGQGAYEQYF
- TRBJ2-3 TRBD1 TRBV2 TGTGCCAGCAGTGAAAAGGGGGGACAGGTCGATGGGGATACGCAGTATTTT CASSEKGGQVDGDTQYF
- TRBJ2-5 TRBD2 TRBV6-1 TGTGCCAGCAGTGAGGAGTATAGCGGGGGCCGTGGAGAGACCCAGTACTTC CASSEEYSGGRGETQYF
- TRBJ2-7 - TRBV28 TGTGCCAGCACCACAATGACAGGGGCCATTAGCGGGAGTATCTACGAGCAGTACTTC CASTTMTGAISGSIYEQYF
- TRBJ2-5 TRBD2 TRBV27 TGTGCCAGCAGTAACGGACTAGCGGGAGTTTTTGAGACCCAGTACTTC CASSNGLAGVFETQYF
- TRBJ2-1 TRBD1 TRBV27 TGTGCCAGCAGTTCTAGGGGGCTCGCCCTCTACAATGAGCAGTTCTTC CASSSRGLALYNEQFF
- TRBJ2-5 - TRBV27 TGTGCCAGCAGTTTAGAGAAAGCGGGTAGGACCCAGTACTTC CASSLEKAGRTQYF
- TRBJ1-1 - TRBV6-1 TGTGCCAGCAGGCAGGGCCGGAGTGAAGCTTTCTTT CASRQGRSEAFF
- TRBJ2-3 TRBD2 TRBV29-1 TGCAGCGTTGGGACTAGCGGGGGGCCCACAGATACGCAGTATTTT CSVGTSGGPTDTQYF
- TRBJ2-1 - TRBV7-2 TGTGCCAGCAGCTTAGAAGCGAAAACCTACAATGAGCAGTTCTTC CASSLEAKTYNEQFF
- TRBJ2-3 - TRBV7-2 TGTGCCAGCAGCTTAAGAGGGTCCGGGAATACGCAGTATTTT CASSLRGSGNTQYF
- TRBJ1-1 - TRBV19 TGTGCCAGTAAAGACAGGTCCGATCCTGAAGCTTTCTTT CASKDRSDPEAFF
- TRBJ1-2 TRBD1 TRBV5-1 TGCGCCAGCAGCCGGGGACAGGGGTTGAACTATGGCTACACCTTC CASSRGQGLNYGYTF
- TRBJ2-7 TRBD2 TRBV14 TGTGCCAGCAGCTTATCGGGGGGTAACGAGCAGTACTTC CASSLSGGNEQYF
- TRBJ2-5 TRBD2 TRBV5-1 TGCGCCAGCAGCGGCCTAGCGGGAACAAGGGAGACCCAGTACTTC CASSGLAGTRETQYF
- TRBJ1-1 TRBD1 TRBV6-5 TGTGCCAGCAGTTACCCAGGGGGCGCGAGCACTGAAGCTTTCTTT CASSYPGGASTEAFF
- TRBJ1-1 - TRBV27 TGTGCCAGCAGTTTGGGGGCCACTGAAGCTTTCTTT CASSLGATEAFF
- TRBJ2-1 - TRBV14 TGTGCCAGCAGCCCAGGGCAGACCAGAAATGACCCCTACAATGAGCAGTTCTTC CASSPGQTRNDPYNEQFF
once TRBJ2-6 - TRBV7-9 TGTGCCAGCAGAGGACAGTTAAACTCTGGGGCCAACGTCCTGACTTTC CASRGQLNSGANVLTF
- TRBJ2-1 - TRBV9 TGTGCCAGCAGCGCCTCAGGTTCGGTGGGTTCCTACAATGAGCAGTTCTTC CASSASGSVGSYNEQFF